What follows is one T cell receptor (beta chain) and its context. This record comes from a study of blood T cell repertoires in COVID-19. Here immunoSEQ multiplex PCR was the method, and the copy in TCRdb shows in-frame clones only, minus some. The repertoire holds 330,000 or so clones, with roughly 90% as singletons. Trimming took off 4 bases at V and 3 bases at J, with 10 bases between the two ends. Per germline, CDR1 MNHEY and CDR2 SMNVEV (reference sequence). This CDR3 region has 13 residues. The V call is TRBV27, the J call TRBJ2-7, with D possibly matching TRBD1 (5 bases). Input material: PBMCs or T cells enriched from blood (not recorded which). This clonotype was obtained from a woman aged 25-40 years who had recovered from COVID-19. The CDR3 sequence is CASSSRDSYEQYF. CDR3 in DNA: TGTGCCAGCAGTTCGAGAGACAGCTACGAGCAGTACTTC.